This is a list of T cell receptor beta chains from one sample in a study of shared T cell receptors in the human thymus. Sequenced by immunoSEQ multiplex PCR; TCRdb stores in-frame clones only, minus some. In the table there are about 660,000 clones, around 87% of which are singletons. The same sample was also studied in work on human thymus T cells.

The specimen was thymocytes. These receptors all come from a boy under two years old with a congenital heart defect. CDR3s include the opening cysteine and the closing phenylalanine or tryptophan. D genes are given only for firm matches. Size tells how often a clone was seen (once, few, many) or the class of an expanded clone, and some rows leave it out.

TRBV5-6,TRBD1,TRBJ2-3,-,CASSQWPGQPARKTQYF,TGTGCCAGCAGCCAATGGCCGGGACAGCCAGCGCGGAAGACGCAGTATTTT
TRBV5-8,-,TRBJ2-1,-,CASSRGNEQFF,TGTGCCAGCAGTAGGGGCAATGAGCAGTTCTTC
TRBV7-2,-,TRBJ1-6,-,CASSVPKTGLGNSPLHF,TGTGCCAGCAGCGTACCTAAGACAGGATTAGGCAATTCACCCCTCCACTTT
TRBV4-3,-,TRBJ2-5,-,CASSQDSRYQETQYF,TGCGCCAGCAGCCAAGATTCGAGGTACCAAGAGACCCAGTACTTC
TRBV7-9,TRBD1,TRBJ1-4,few,CASSLNTGGLFF,TGTGCCAGCAGCTTGAATACAGGGGGACTGTTTTTT
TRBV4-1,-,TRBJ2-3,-,CASSQVHTDTQYF,TGCGCCAGCAGCCAAGTCCATACAGATACGCAGTATTTT
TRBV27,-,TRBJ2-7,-,CASSLSGGWEGGADEQYF,TGTGCCAGCAGTTTATCGGGGGGTTGGGAAGGGGGCGCGGACGAGCAGTACTTC
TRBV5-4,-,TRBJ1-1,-,CASSFPGIRGKGTEAFF,TGTGCCAGCAGCTTCCCAGGGATAAGGGGGAAGGGGACTGAAGCTTTCTTT
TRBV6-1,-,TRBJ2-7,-,CASSVRELGEHEQYF,TGTGCCAGCAGTGTCCGGGAGCTAGGCGAGCACGAGCAGTACTTC
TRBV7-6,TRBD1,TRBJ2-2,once,CASSPGQTTGELFF,TGTGCCAGCAGCCCGGGACAGACTACCGGGGAGCTGTTTTTT
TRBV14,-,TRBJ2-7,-,CASSQVALASSYEQYF,TGTGCCAGCAGCCAAGTAGCGCTCGCGAGCTCCTACGAGCAGTACTTC
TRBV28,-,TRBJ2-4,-,CASSFREMGKNIQYF,TGTGCCAGCAGTTTTCGGGAGATGGGCAAAAACATTCAGTACTTC
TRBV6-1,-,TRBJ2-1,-,CASSWRDCEQFF,TGTGCCAGCAGTTGGAGGGACTGTGAGCAGTTCTTC
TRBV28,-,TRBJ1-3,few,CASSSAGDSGNTIYF,TGTGCCAGCAGTAGTGCAGGGGACTCTGGAAACACCATATATTTT
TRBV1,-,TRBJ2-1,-,CTSLVVAGGRNNEQFF,TGCACCAGCTTAGTGGTAGCGGGGGGACGAAACAATGAGCAGTTCTTC
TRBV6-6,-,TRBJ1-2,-,CASSYLGRDGYTF,TGTGCCAGCAGTTACTTAGGGCGGGATGGCTACACCTTC
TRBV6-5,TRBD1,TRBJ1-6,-,CASTSSPGQGTSPLHF,TGTGCCAGCACTTCCTCACCGGGACAGGGTACCTCACCCCTCCACTTT
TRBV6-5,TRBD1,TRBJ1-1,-,CASRLNRGAEAFF,TGTGCCAGCAGACTGAACAGGGGGGCTGAAGCTTTCTTT